This TCR beta chain stems from a study of circulating CD8 cells and anti-PD-1 response in melanoma. There are a few counts of this clonotype. Its antigen is as yet unknown. Live CD3+CD8+TCRalphabeta+ cells were sorted into four subsets by PD-1 and/or TIGIT. The QIAseq Immune Repertoire TCR panel built the libraries from 15 ng of total RNA. TCRdb itself ran the reads through MiXCR, one entry per CDR3 protein. The table includes about 310 distinct CDR3 sequences, under 15% detected once. The V and J ends lost 1 base and 2 bases respectively, with 18 bases between them. The CDR3 extends over 16 amino acids. In germline, CDR1 is DFQATT, CDR2 SNEGSKA (reference sequence). Study conclusions and caveats: At M1, fewer than 8% of TRB clonotypes appeared in multiple subsets.

The source material was CD8+ T cells from PBMCs, sampled at baseline or after one month of anti-PD-1 therapy (not recorded which). This clonotype was sampled from a human donor with melanoma. The chain combines TRBV20-1 with TRBJ2-7; D is possibly TRBD1 (7 bases). The CDR3 bases are TGCAGTGCTAGAGGTCAGGAGGGGGCGCAAACCTACGAGCAGTACTTC. Encoded protein: CSARGQEGAQTYEQYF.